These 21 T cell receptor beta chains were sequenced from one sample in a study of blood T cell repertoires in COVID-19. Sequenced by immunoSEQ multiplex PCR; TCRdb stores in-frame clones only, minus some. The profile covers 150,000 to 200,000 clones, with 65% to 85% appearing a single time and 10% to 15% taken by the ten largest. The specimen sequenced was PBMCs or T cells enriched from blood (not recorded which). All receptors derive from a woman in her sixties who had recovered from COVID-19.

The rearrangement uses TRBV18 and TRBJ1-1; D unresolved. CDR3 length: 15 amino acids. Deletions cut 0 bases from V and 0 bases from J, with 8 bases between. The germline V gene has CDR1 KGHSH and CDR2 LQKENI. CDR3 sequence reads: CASSPPRLLNTEAFF. DNA for the CDR3: TGTGCCAGCTCACCACCGAGACTACTGAACACTGAAGCTTTCTTT. Variable domain in full (rest from reference TRBV18 and TRBJ1-1): NAGVMQNPRHLVRRRGQEARLRCSPMKGHSHVYWYRQLPEEGLKFMVYLQKENIIDESGMPKERFSAEFPKEGPSILRIQQVVRGDSAAYFCASSPPRLLNTEAFFGQGTRLTVV.

The chain carries TRBV9 and TRBJ1-3; no clear D gene. Germline CDR1 reads SGDLS; CDR2 reads YYNGEE. The CDR3 extends over 16 amino acids. V lost 5 bases and J lost 0, with 15 bases in between. CDR3 coding DNA: TGTGCCAGCAGTGTTACGTTGGGCAGCTCTGGAAACACCATATATTTT. Amino acid sequence: CASSVTLGSSGNTIYF.

The J gene is TRBJ1-4, the V gene TRBV21-1; TRBD1, as called in the table, went unchecked against the DNA. TRBV21-1 is described as a pseudogene. CDR3 length: 18 residues. The CDR3 sequence is CASSGPDREIPTNEKLFF. For the CDR3, the DNA is TGTGCCAGCAGCGGGCCGGACAGGGAAATCCCAACTAATGAAAAACTGTTTTTT.

The chain recombines TRBV7-8 with TRBJ2-1; 7 nucleotides agree with TRBD2. Germline lookup yields CDR1 SGHVS and CDR2 FQNEAQ. Trimming cost V 3 bases and J 4 bases; bases outside gene matches: 12. The CDR3 is made up of 17 amino acids. CDR3: CASSFRPGEGGYNEQFF. The CDR3 DNA sequence: TGTGCCAGCAGCTTCAGACCCGGGGAGGGCGGTTACAATGAGCAGTTCTTC.

J is TRBJ2-3 and V is TRBV5-1, with D tentatively TRBD1 (6 bases). Germline V gives CDR1 SGHRS, CDR2 YFSETQ. Deletions cut 0 bases from V and 4 bases from J, with 12 bases between. CDR3 size: 15 residues. CDR3 loop: CASSLAVAGADTQYF. The CDR3 DNA reads as TGCGCCAGCAGCTTGGCCGTTGCAGGGGCAGATACGCAGTATTTT.

This chain uses TRBV4-1 with TRBJ1-2, with TRBD1 identical over 9 bases. The V and J ends lost 1 base and 5 bases, in that order; junction bases with no gene match: 5. The CDR3 length is 15 residues. Germline V CDR1 and CDR2: MGHRA, YSYEKL. This chain's CDR3 is CASSQGWTGDYGYTF. The DNA for the CDR3 is TGCGCCAGCAGCCAAGGTTGGACAGGGGATTATGGCTACACCTTC.

V gene TRBV12-3 or TRBV12-4 combines with J gene TRBJ1-2; no firm D call. CDR3 length: 13 residues. V lost 5 bases and J 1 base, leaving 8 bases between the germline ends. In DNA, the CDR3 is TGTGCCAGCAGTACCAGTGGTAACTATGGCTACACCTTC. It translates to CASSTSGNYGYTF.

The V and J genes are TRBV11-2 and TRBJ2-7; weak D call: TRBD2 (5 bases). This CDR3 contains 14 residues. V shed 0 bases and J shed 5 bases, with 11 bases lying between them. Per the germline V gene, CDR1 is SGHAT and CDR2 is FQNNGV. The CDR3 region has the DNA TGTGCCAGCAGCTTAGACTCGGAGAGGGACGAGCAGTACTTC. This translates into CASSLDSERDEQYF.

This clone came up many times. This chain links TRBV11-1 with TRBJ2-2; D is uncertain. With 1 base removed from V and 6 bases from J, the gap between germline ends came to 6 bases. This CDR3 is 13 amino acids long. Looked up from germline, CDR1 is SGHAT and CDR2 is FQDESV (reference sequence). CDR3 sequence (DNA): TGTGCCAGCAGCTTAGGGGCAGCCGGGGAGCTGTTTTTT. Protein product: CASSLGAAGELFF.

V usage is TRBV7-2 and J usage is TRBJ1-3, with 8 positions matching TRBD1. Germline V gives CDR1 SGHTA, CDR2 FQGNSA. The CDR3 length is 15 residues. The trim removed 3 bases at V and 1 base at J, leaving 2 bases unmatched. This CDR3 reads CASSLDRVSGNTIYF. In DNA form, the CDR3 reads TGTGCCAGCAGCTTGGACAGGGTATCTGGAAACACCATATATTTT. Full variable domain (outside the CDR3, taken from reference TRBV7-2 and TRBJ1-3): GAGVSQSPSNKVTEKGKDVELRCDPISGHTALYWYRQSLGQGLEFLIYFQGNSAPDKSGLPSDRFSAERTGGSVSTLTIQRTQQEDSAVYLCASSLDRVSGNTIYFGEGSWLTVV.

This clone was seen only a few times. This CDR3 is CASSGQGRGKLFF. CDR3 in DNA: TGCGCCAGCAGCGGACAGGGGAGGGGAAAACTGTTTTTT. The chain joins TRBV5-1 to TRBJ1-4; 9 positions agree with TRBD1. Germline V gene lookup returns CDR1 SGHRS and CDR2 YFSETQ. The CDR3 sequence is 13 residues long. J was trimmed by 10 bases and V by 4 bases; bases with no gene match: 5. The complete variable domain, with remaining parts taken from reference TRBV5-1 and TRBJ1-4, reads KAGVTQTPRYLIKTRGQQVTLSCSPISGHRSVSWYQQTPGQGLQFLFEYFSETQRNKGNFPGRFSGRQFSNSRSEMNVSTLELGDSALYLCASSGQGRGKLFFGSGTQLSVL.

The chain links TRBV6-5 to TRBJ2-7; the D gene is possibly TRBD2 (5 bases). This CDR3 region has 13 residues. Per the germline V gene, CDR1 is MNHEY and CDR2 is SVGAGI. V was pared by 7 bases and J by 3 bases, with 13 bases between. The chain's CDR3 is CASKATRGYEQYF. CDR3 DNA: TGTGCCAGCAAGGCCACCCGGGGCTACGAGCAGTACTTC.

Only one count was recorded for this clone. This chain links TRBV12-5 with TRBJ2-7, with 7 nucleotides matching TRBD1. The CDR3 length is 13 residues. Germline values: CDR1 LGHNT, CDR2 FRNRAP. The junction had 4 bases not matched to a gene; V was cut back by 2 bases and J by 6 bases. CDR3 bases: TGTGCTAGTGGTTTGACTCCAGGGGGCGAGCAGTACTTC. Residues: CASGLTPGGEQYF. Supplemented by reference TRBV12-5 and TRBJ2-7, the full variable domain reads DARVTQTPRHKVTEMGQEVTMRCQPILGHNTVFWYRQTMMQGLELLAYFRNRAPLDDSGMPKDRFSAEMPDATLATLKIQPSEPRDSAVYFCASGLTPGGEQYFGPGTRLTVT.

This clone was detected only a few times. The rearrangement joins TRBV7-9 to TRBJ1-1; TRBD1 might be the D (5 bases). Germline lookup yields CDR1 SEHNR and CDR2 FQNEAQ (reference sequence). Deletions cut 5 bases from V and 3 bases from J, with 16 bases between. CDR3 length equals 15 residues. In DNA form, the CDR3 reads TGTGCCAGCAGCCAAGTTAGGGGCACGGACACTGAAGCTTTCTTT. This codes for CASSQVRGTDTEAFF.

This clone was observed once. CDR3 nucleotides: TGTGCCAGCAGCTTGGGACAGGAAAACATTCAGTACTTC. Its protein product is CASSLGQENIQYF. The chain uses TRBV7-2 and TRBJ2-4, with 8 bases lining up with TRBD1. The CDR3 is 13 amino acids. Looked up from germline, CDR1 is SGHTA and CDR2 is FQGNSA. J gave up 5 bases and V 3 bases, and 0 bases lay outside the gene matches.

This clone was seen once. The chain recombines TRBV21-1 with TRBJ2-5; TRBD2, the table's D call, was not compared with the DNA. TRBV21-1 counts as a pseudogene. The CDR3 has 16 residues. CDR3 sequence reads: CASSKWNSGTQETQYF. CDR3 bases: TGTGCCAGCAGCAAATGGAATAGCGGGACCCAAGAGACCCAGTACTTC.

This clone was found once. V and J are TRBV28 and TRBJ1-5; 7 positions agree with TRBD1. V was pared by 5 bases and J by 9 bases, with 4 bases of the junction left unmatched. This CDR3 is built from 12 residues. The germline V gene has CDR1 MDHEN and CDR2 SYDVKM. CDR3 nucleotide sequence: TGTGCCAGCAGTGTACAGGGGTCGCCCCAGCATTTT. Its translation is CASSVQGSPQHF. Full variable domain (outside the CDR3, taken from reference TRBV28 and TRBJ1-5): DVKVTQSSRYLVKRTGEKVFLECVQDMDHENMFWYRQDPGLGLRLIYFSYDVKMKEKGDIPEGYSVSREKKERFSLILESASTNQTSMYLCASSVQGSPQHFGDGTRLSIL.

V gene TRBV5-1 combines with J gene TRBJ1-4; TRBD1 aligns across 8 bases. The length of the CDR3 is 16 residues. V lost 4 bases to trimming and J lost 7 bases; unmatched junction nucleotides: 12. From germline, CDR1 is SGHRS and CDR2 YFSETQ. In DNA form, the CDR3 reads TGCGCCAGCAGCCAAGGGGCCAGGGGGCAGAGTGAAAAACTGTTTTTT. As protein: CASSQGARGQSEKLFF.

This clone was detected once. The V gene is TRBV4-1, the J gene TRBJ2-7; tentatively, D is TRBD1 (5 bases). V was pared by 0 bases and J by 2 bases, with 11 bases between. CDR1 MGHRA and CDR2 YSYEKL come from the germline V gene. The CDR3 has 15 residues. The CDR3, as DNA: TGCGCCAGCAGCCAAGACGCAGGGATAACCTACGAGCAGTACTTC. It codes for CASSQDAGITYEQYF.

The chain has TRBV3-1 (or the pseudogene TRBV3-2) and TRBJ2-2; D is perhaps TRBD2 (6 bases). Germline V gives CDR1 LGHDT, CDR2 YNNKEL (reference sequence). The CDR3 contains 17 residues. V lost 4 bases to trimming and J lost 6 bases, with 21 bases between them. Here the CDR3 reads CASSPTFGGGMAGELFF. In DNA, the CDR3 is TGTGCCAGCAGCCCGACTTTCGGTGGGGGGATGGCCGGGGAGCTGTTTTTT.

This clone was detected a few times. The chain combines TRBV7-2 with TRBJ2-3; TRBD1 matches at 9 bases. CDR1 is SGHTA and CDR2 is FQGNSA in the germline V gene. Trimming at V came to 7 bases and at J to 5 bases, leaving 10 bases not matched to a gene. The CDR3 loop spans 15 amino acids. The chain's CDR3 is CASTVGTGFVDTQYF. For the CDR3, the DNA is TGTGCCAGCACCGTTGGGACAGGGTTTGTAGATACGCAGTATTTT.